This section outlines one T cell receptor (beta chain) sequence together with its context. No antigen is known for it. The J segment lost 8 bases and the V segment lost 2 bases, leaving 1 base of the junction unmatched. The CDR3 runs to 14 residues. The V gene's germline CDR1 is LGHNA and CDR2 YNFKEQ. The source of the sample is a study of PD-1 blockade in classical Hodgkin lymphoma. Study conclusions and caveats: Later analyses included only patients treated at least 1 year post-ASCT. Whoever responded completely had baseline diversity much like that seen in newly diagnosed patients. CD4+ TCR diversity rose significantly by C4D1, and CD8+ TCR diversity did not.

The assay was immunoSEQ multiplex PCR, and TCRdb's table has in-frame clones only and misses some. This repertoire shows 130,000 to 150,000 clones, approximately 81% found once; its top ten account for roughly 9.2%. Brentuximab vedotin exposure varied, and every patient relapsed after autologous stem cell transplantation. The TCR was taken from a human donor with classical Hodgkin lymphoma. The chain combines TRBV4-2 with TRBJ2-1; TRBD2 matches at 12 bases. The specimen comprised peripheral blood mononuclear cells (PBMCs), sampled before the second cycle of nivolumab. CDR3 sequence (DNA): TGTGCCAGCAGCCAAACTAGCGGGAGGTATGAGCAGTTCTTC. Encoded protein: CASSQTSGRYEQFF.